The 7 T cell receptor beta chains presented below share a single source sample, sequenced in a study of coeliac disease. The protocol was immunoSEQ multiplex PCR, while the TCRdb copy is restricted to in-frame clones and leaves out a portion. The profile covers roughly 3,500 clones, with about 70% appearing a single time and 15% to 18% taken by the ten largest. The sample was intraepithelial lymphocytes from the gut. These receptor sequences come from a man aged 18 to 29 with celiac disease on a gluten-free diet.

The V call is TRBV19, the J call TRBJ1-2, with TRBD1 identical over 7 bases. V gave up 6 bases and J gave up 2 bases; unmatched junction bases: 0. In germline, CDR1 is LNHDA, CDR2 SQIVND (reference sequence). The CDR3 consists of 12 residues. CDR3 bases: TGTGCCAGTAGGACAGGGAACTATGGCTACACCTTC. Translating it yields CASRTGNYGYTF.

V is TRBV7-2 and J is TRBJ2-7, with D possibly being TRBD2 (8 bases). Germline CDR1 reads SGHTA; CDR2 reads FQGNSA. Trimming shortened V by 3 bases and J by 3 bases, and 15 bases separated the two germline ends. This CDR3 is 15 amino acids long. As DNA, the CDR3 is TGTGCCAGCAGCTTTCCGGGAGGGGGCATCTACGAGCAGTACTTC. Translating it yields CASSFPGGGIYEQYF.

The CDR3 spells CSVEDPTRGYTGELFF. For the CDR3, the DNA is TGCAGCGTTGAAGACCCTACACGGGGTTATACCGGGGAGCTGTTTTTT. The V call is TRBV29-1, the J call TRBJ2-2, with a weak D call TRBD2 (5 bases). V lost 0 bases to trimming and J lost 5 bases, with 16 bases between them. Per the germline V gene, CDR1 is SQVTM and CDR2 is ANQGSEA. The CDR3 loop spans 16 amino acids.

The CDR3 reads CASSQAGGQETQYF. The CDR3 coding sequence is TGCGCCAGCAGCCAAGCGGGGGGGCAAGAGACCCAGTACTTC. This rearrangement joins TRBV4-3 to TRBJ2-5; TRBD2 matches at 8 bases. V was pared by 1 base and J by 2 bases, with 0 bases of the junction left unmatched. The CDR3 runs 14 residues. Germline-derived CDR1 and CDR2 are LGHNA and YSLEER.

The V gene is TRBV11-2, the J gene TRBJ2-7; the match to TRBD1 covers 7 bases. Germline V gene data show CDR1 as SGHAT and CDR2 as FQNNGV. The CDR3 loop spans 15 amino acids. V lost 3 bases to trimming and J lost 1 base; unmatched junction nucleotides: 6. CDR3 loop: CASSLGQTLSYEQYF. In DNA form, the CDR3 reads TGTGCCAGCAGCTTGGGACAGACCCTTTCCTACGAGCAGTACTTC. The full variable domain, in which reference TRBV11-2 and TRBJ2-7 provide the parts outside the CDR3, is EAGVAQSPRYKIIEKRQSVAFWCNPISGHATLYWYQQILGQGPKLLIQFQNNGVVDDSQLPKDRFSAERLKGVDSTLKIQPAKLEDSAVYLCASSLGQTLSYEQYFGPGTRLTVT.

This clone occurred a few times. The rearrangement uses TRBV7-2 and TRBJ2-1, with D possibly matching TRBD1 (5 bases). The CDR3 contains 15 residues. Germline-derived CDR1 and CDR2 are SGHTA and FQGNSA. V lost 5 bases, J lost 8 bases, and 19 bases lay in between. The CDR3, as DNA: TGTGCCAGCAGCCAATGGACACTTCAGCTCCATGAGCAGTTCTTC. It encodes CASSQWTLQLHEQFF.

This chain connects TRBV19 to TRBJ1-5, with unresolved D. V lost 3 bases, J lost 0 bases, and 18 bases lay in between. Germline lookup yields CDR1 LNHDA and CDR2 SQIVND (reference sequence). This CDR3 region has 18 residues. The CDR3 here is CASSIIPREIHSNQPQHF. DNA for the CDR3: TGTGCCAGTAGTATTATCCCGCGAGAAATCCATAGCAATCAGCCCCAGCATTTT.